This is a list of T cell receptor beta chains from one sample in a study of shared clonotypes between healthy human individuals. Assay: immunoSEQ multiplex PCR; the TCRdb copy retains only in-frame clones and omits some. The sample holds some 1,400,000 clones; around 97% are singletons and the top ten take about 1.2%. The sample consisted of naive CD4+ T cells sorted from blood. These receptors all stem from a man between 25 and 39 years old in good health. Each CDR3 is given with its conserved first and last residue. The D gene is left open where the match is weak. The size of a clone is reported for some rows only, either as once, few or many, or as a class for expanded clones.

cdr3_nt: TGTGCCAGCAGAGATAGCGGGAGGGAGAACACCGGGGAGCTGTTTTTT; cdr3_aa: CASRDSGRENTGELFF; clone_size: -; v_call: TRBV28; j_call: TRBJ2-2; d_call: TRBD2
cdr3_nt: TGTGCCAGCAAACGATTGTTCGACTCCTACGAGCAGTACTTC; cdr3_aa: CASKRLFDSYEQYF; clone_size: -; v_call: TRBV7-9; j_call: TRBJ2-7; d_call: -
cdr3_nt: TGCGCCAGCAGCCTTCAACGACTAGCGGGAGTAGCAGATACGCAGTATTTT; cdr3_aa: CASSLQRLAGVADTQYF; clone_size: -; v_call: TRBV5-1; j_call: TRBJ2-3; d_call: TRBD2
cdr3_nt: TGCAGCGTTGCAGCGGTGAGGAACGAGCAGTACTTC; cdr3_aa: CSVAAVRNEQYF; clone_size: -; v_call: TRBV29-1; j_call: TRBJ2-7; d_call: -
cdr3_nt: TGCGCCAGCAGCTCGGACGGCAGGGTGAATGGCTACACCTTC; cdr3_aa: CASSSDGRVNGYTF; clone_size: -; v_call: TRBV5-1; j_call: TRBJ1-2; d_call: -
cdr3_nt: TGTGCCATCAGTACATTTAGCGGTCCAACGGCAGATACGCAGTATTTT; cdr3_aa: CAISTFSGPTADTQYF; clone_size: -; v_call: TRBV10-3; j_call: TRBJ2-3; d_call: -
cdr3_nt: TGCAGTGCTAGGGTGGGTGAAAAACTGTTTTTT; cdr3_aa: CSARVGEKLFF; clone_size: few; v_call: TRBV20-1; j_call: TRBJ1-4; d_call: -
cdr3_nt: TGTGCCAGCAGCGTTCTCCCTGACAACGCGGAGCAGTACTTC; cdr3_aa: CASSVLPDNAEQYF; clone_size: -; v_call: TRBV9; j_call: TRBJ2-7; d_call: -
cdr3_nt: TGCGCCAGCAGCTTGGAGAGGCAGGGGTATCGAGGTGAGCAGTACTTC; cdr3_aa: CASSLERQGYRGEQYF; clone_size: -; v_call: TRBV5-1; j_call: TRBJ2-7; d_call: -
cdr3_nt: TGTGCCAGCAGCGTAGGTTCGGCAACTAATGAAAAACTGTTTTTT; cdr3_aa: CASSVGSATNEKLFF; clone_size: -; v_call: TRBV9; j_call: TRBJ1-4; d_call: -
cdr3_nt: TGTGCCAGCAGCCCGATAGGACAGGACACCGGGGAGCTGTTTTTT; cdr3_aa: CASSPIGQDTGELFF; clone_size: -; v_call: TRBV5-4; j_call: TRBJ2-2; d_call: TRBD1
cdr3_nt: TGTGCCAGCAGGAGGGGGGGAAATCAGCCCCAGCATTTT; cdr3_aa: CASRRGGNQPQHF; clone_size: once; v_call: TRBV5-8; j_call: TRBJ1-5; d_call: -
cdr3_nt: TGTGCCAGCAGCCGAGAGGGGATCTCTGGAAACACCATATATTTT; cdr3_aa: CASSREGISGNTIYF; clone_size: -; v_call: TRBV7-2; j_call: TRBJ1-3; d_call: -
cdr3_nt: TGTGCCAGCAGCCCCCTTAGGGGGACAGGGGGTTACAATGAGCAGTTCTTC; cdr3_aa: CASSPLRGTGGYNEQFF; clone_size: -; v_call: TRBV5-8; j_call: TRBJ2-1; d_call: TRBD1
cdr3_nt: TGTGCCAGTAGGCCTACAGGGGCCGCCAGAGGAAACACCATATATTTT; cdr3_aa: CASRPTGAARGNTIYF; clone_size: -; v_call: TRBV19; j_call: TRBJ1-3; d_call: TRBD1
cdr3_nt: TGCTTCGGGGTTGGGGATCAGCCCCAGCATTTT; cdr3_aa: CFGVGDQPQHF; clone_size: once; v_call: TRBV29-1; j_call: TRBJ1-5; d_call: -
cdr3_nt: TGTGCCAGTAGTACGAACTTATTTAGGAACACTGAAGCTTTCTTT; cdr3_aa: CASSTNLFRNTEAFF; clone_size: -; v_call: TRBV19; j_call: TRBJ1-1; d_call: -
cdr3_nt: TGTGCCAGCAGTGGGGAGGAGACCCAGTACTTC; cdr3_aa: CASSGEETQYF; clone_size: -; v_call: TRBV2; j_call: TRBJ2-5; d_call: -
cdr3_nt: TGTGCCAGCAGCTCCGGGACGATCTACGAGCAGTACTTC; cdr3_aa: CASSSGTIYEQYF; clone_size: -; v_call: TRBV7-9; j_call: TRBJ2-7; d_call: -
cdr3_nt: TGTGCCACCAGCAGAGGTTGGACAGGGCTGAAAGAGACCCAGTACTTC; cdr3_aa: CATSRGWTGLKETQYF; clone_size: -; v_call: TRBV15; j_call: TRBJ2-5; d_call: TRBD1
cdr3_nt: TGTGCCAGCAGCTCGTCTTGGGAGACCCAGTACTTC; cdr3_aa: CASSSSWETQYF; clone_size: -; v_call: TRBV7-2; j_call: TRBJ2-5; d_call: -
cdr3_nt: TGTGCCAGCAGCTCATTGGGGGGAAGCTCCTACGAGCAGTACTTC; cdr3_aa: CASSSLGGSSYEQYF; clone_size: -; v_call: TRBV5-4; j_call: TRBJ2-7; d_call: -